This passage covers 19 T cell receptor beta chains from one sample sequenced in a study of cytomegalovirus exposure and HLA in healthy donors. A multiplex PCR was run with 60 Vbeta primers and 13 Jbeta primers. Some clones are missing from TCRdb's copy, which holds only in-frame ones; the method was immunoSEQ multiplex PCR. The table shows some 140,000 clones, with 60% to 75% occurring only once. The specimen was PBMCs. The source is a man between 18 and 29 years old in good health and CMV-seronegative.

The chain joins TRBV6-6 to TRBJ2-7; TRBD1 might be the D (5 bases). Germline V gives CDR1 MNHNY, CDR2 SVGAGI (reference sequence). V was clipped by 6 bases and J by 2 bases, with 11 bases between them. CDR3 length equals 13 residues. The CDR3 nucleotides read TGTGCCAGCAGAGGGCAGGGAACCTACGAGCAGTACTTC. Protein: CASRGQGTYEQYF.

V and J are TRBV2 and TRBJ2-6; TRBD1 aligns across 10 bases. Germline trimming cut 7 bases from V and 15 bases from J; bases unmatched to any gene: 18. Germline assignment: CDR1 SNHLY and CDR2 FYNNEI. This CDR3 is 16 amino acids long. The CDR3 sequence is CASTPGTGDFTGGLTF. CDR3 in DNA: TGTGCCAGCACCCCCGGGACAGGGGACTTTACGGGCGGCCTGACTTTC.

A few counts support this clone. This chain links TRBV28 with TRBJ2-5; the match to TRBD2 covers 8 bases. This CDR3 region has 14 residues. V lost 6 bases to trimming and J lost 3 bases; unmatched junction nucleotides: 6. The V gene's germline CDR1 is MDHEN and CDR2 SYDVKM. The CDR3: CASRLAGGKETQYF. CDR3 nucleotide sequence: TGTGCCAGCAGACTGGCGGGGGGAAAAGAGACCCAGTACTTC.

A note on this clone: The junction departs from the called germline gene at one end, perhaps through a read error. The chain has TRBV6-6 and TRBJ1-3; no firm D call. Per the germline V gene, CDR1 is MNHNY and CDR2 is SVGAGI (reference sequence). There are 14 residues in the CDR3. CDR3 region: CASRLSDSGNTVYF. The CDR3 nucleotides are TGTGCCAGCAGGTTGTCAGACTCTGGAAACACCGTATATTTT.

This clone was found a few times. The chain joins TRBV9 to TRBJ2-7; D is perhaps TRBD2 (8 bases). The CDR3 covers 15 residues. V shed 4 bases and J shed 5 bases, with 19 bases lying between them. Germline lookup yields CDR1 SGDLS and CDR2 YYNGEE. The CDR3 sequence: CASSPREGAKDEQYF. Written as DNA, the CDR3 is TGTGCCAGCAGCCCCCGGGAGGGGGCAAAGGACGAGCAGTACTTC.

V gene TRBV15 combines with J gene TRBJ2-7; TRBD1 matches at 9 bases. This CDR3 has 15 residues. V dropped 2 bases and J dropped 5; count of bases not matched to a gene: 7. CDR1 is LNHNV, CDR2 YYDKDF, per germline (reference sequence). CDR3 loop: CATSRNPGTGNEQYF. In nucleotides, the CDR3 is TGTGCCACCAGCAGAAACCCCGGGACAGGGAACGAGCAGTACTTC. Full variable domain (outside the CDR3, taken from reference TRBV15 and TRBJ2-7): DAMVIQNPRYQVTQFGKPVTLSCSQTLNHNVMYWYQQKSSQAPKLLFHYYDKDFNNEADTPDNFQSRRPNTSFCFLDIRSPGLGDTAMYLCATSRNPGTGNEQYFGPGTRLTVT.

The genes are TRBV6-5 and TRBJ2-5; 10 bases agree with TRBD1. The germline CDR1 and CDR2 sequences are MNHEY and SVGAGI. The CDR3 extends over 15 amino acids. Trimming at V came to 10 bases and at J to 5 bases, leaving 13 bases not matched to a gene. DNA of the CDR3: TGTGCCAAAATGGACCGGACAGGGGGATTGGAGACCCAGTACTTC. It encodes CAKMDRTGGLETQYF.

The chain couples TRBV28 to TRBJ1-1, with TRBD1 identical over 9 bases. Per germline, CDR1 MDHEN and CDR2 SYDVKM. The CDR3 spans 14 residues. V trimming: 5 bases; J trimming: 4 bases; junction bases outside the gene matches: 5. The DNA of the CDR3 is TGTGCCAGCAGTGGGGGACAGGGTCGCACTGAAGCTTTCTTT. Its protein is CASSGGQGRTEAFF.

The chain employs TRBV28 and TRBJ2-1; the match to TRBD2 covers 12 bases. The junction had 5 bases not matched to a gene; V was cut back by 1 base and J by 7 bases. From germline, CDR1 is MDHEN and CDR2 SYDVKM. The CDR3 runs to 16 residues. The CDR3 DNA reads TGTGCCAGCAGTTTATTCCTAGCGGGGGGGCGGAATGAGCAGTTCTTC. Its translation: CASSLFLAGGRNEQFF.

This clone was detected a few times. This chain links TRBV7-9 with TRBJ2-7; 8 bases match TRBD2. The CDR3 covers 13 residues. CDR1 and CDR2 (germline): SEHNR, FQNEAQ (reference sequence). V lost 5 bases, J lost 5 bases, and 5 bases stayed unmatched. The CDR3 protein is CASSQPGGNEQYF. Here the CDR3 DNA reads TGTGCCAGCAGCCAGCCGGGGGGGAACGAGCAGTACTTC.

The gene calls are TRBV11-1 and TRBJ2-2; 9 bases map to TRBD2. Germline V gene data show CDR1 as SGHAT and CDR2 as FQDESV (reference sequence). Trimming took 3 bases from V and 4 from J; bases not matched to a gene: 6. The CDR3 spans 16 residues. The CDR3 nucleotides are TGTGCCAGCAGCTTGGGGCGGGGGGGCCTCACCGGGGAGCTGTTTTTT. It encodes CASSLGRGGLTGELFF.

The J gene is TRBJ1-2, the V gene TRBV4-1, with a weak D call TRBD1 (6 bases). The length of the CDR3 is 16 residues. Trimming cost V 3 bases and J 0 bases, with 14 bases left between them. CDR1 is MGHRA and CDR2 is YSYEKL in the germline V gene. CDR3 in DNA: TGCGCCAGCAGCCATCCCGTACAGGGTCCTAACTATGGCTACACCTTC. It is translated as CASSHPVQGPNYGYTF.

The chain combines TRBV5-1 with TRBJ2-7; unclear D gene. V gave up 2 bases and J gave up 3 bases, with 9 bases separating them. The CDR3 runs to 13 residues. Germline V lookup: CDR1 SGHRS, CDR2 YFSETQ. CDR3 sequence: CASSFEDSYEQYF. The CDR3 DNA reads as TGCGCCAGCAGCTTCGAGGATAGCTACGAGCAGTACTTC.

The chain uses TRBV2 and TRBJ1-2, with D hard to call. V lost 8 bases, J lost 4 bases, and 17 bases lay in between. CDR3 length equals 14 residues. The germline V gene encodes CDR1 SNHLY and CDR2 FYNNEI. CDR3 sequence (DNA): TGTGCCAGCTCCCTTACGAGGGAAAGCTATGGCTACACCTTC. Encoded protein: CASSLTRESYGYTF.

J is TRBJ1-1 and V is TRBV13; a possible D gene is TRBD1 (5 bases). Trimming took off 3 bases at V and 7 bases at J, with 15 bases between the two ends. Germline assignment: CDR1 PRHDT and CDR2 FYEKMQ (reference sequence). The CDR3 totals 14 residues. CDR3 sequence reads: CASSFQGSALEAFF. The CDR3 DNA follows: TGTGCCAGCAGCTTCCAGGGCTCAGCTCTTGAAGCTTTCTTT.

The chain links TRBV19 to TRBJ1-1, with D perhaps TRBD1 (6 bases). In germline, CDR1 is LNHDA, CDR2 SQIVND (reference sequence). V was cut by 5 bases and J by 4 bases, with 14 bases left in between. The CDR3 is 14 residues long. Here the CDR3 reads CASSRQVVGTEAFF. The CDR3 bases are TGTGCCAGTAGTCGACAGGTGGTAGGCACTGAAGCTTTCTTT.

This clone was seen only once. The chain couples TRBV11-2 to TRBJ2-7; 8 positions match TRBD1. V gave up 0 bases and J gave up 3 bases; unmatched junction bases: 10. The CDR3 extends over 17 amino acids. The germline gives CDR1 SGHAT, CDR2 FQNNGV. CDR3: CASSLDLRTGRFYEQYV. DNA for the CDR3: TGTGCCAGCAGCTTAGATCTTCGGACAGGGAGATTCTACGAGCAGTACGTC.

The chain has TRBV2 and TRBJ1-4; 10 bases agree with TRBD1. The CDR3 totals 14 residues. Germline assignment: CDR1 SNHLY and CDR2 FYNNEI. The V and J ends lost 6 bases and 8 bases, in that order; junction bases with no gene match: 6. CDR3 DNA sequence: TGTGCCAGCAGGACCGGGACAGGGGACGAAAAACTGTTTTTT. Protein sequence: CASRTGTGDEKLFF.

The chain is built from TRBV7-8 and TRBJ1-2, with 10 bases fitting TRBD1. This CDR3 contains 14 residues. V shed 1 base and J 7 bases; nucleotides not matched to a gene: 3. The germline V gene encodes CDR1 SGHVS and CDR2 FQNEAQ. The CDR3 spells CASSLGTGGGGYTF. In DNA form, the CDR3 reads TGTGCCAGCAGCTTAGGGACAGGGGGTGGTGGCTACACCTTC.